Listed below are T cell receptor beta chains from one sample, sequenced in a study of cytomegalovirus exposure and HLA in healthy donors. Using immunoSEQ multiplex PCR, the repertoire was profiled, and TCRdb retains in-frame clones only, with some absent. Of 70,000 to 80,000 clones detected, 94% appear once; the ten largest clones hold approximately 2%. Sequenced material: PBMCs. The source of these receptors is a woman aged 18 to 35 in good health and CMV-seronegative. Both conserved end residues are part of each CDR3. The D gene is left open where the match is weak. A row's size may be missing; if present it is once, few, many or a size class.

-	TRBV27	-	TRBJ1-1	CASSLDMNTEAFF	TGTGCCAGCAGTTTAGACATGAACACTGAAGCTTTCTTT
TRBD2	TRBV7-3	-	TRBJ2-2	CASSYDGRRGAGELFF	TGTGCCAGCAGCTACGACGGGAGGAGGGGCGCCGGGGAGCTGTTTTTT
TRBD1	TRBV6-6	-	TRBJ1-2	CASSYKNSGTGGYTF	TGTGCCAGCAGTTACAAAAACTCGGGGACAGGGGGCTACACCTTC
TRBD2	TRBV28	few	TRBJ2-3	CASGRLAGITDTQYF	TGTGCCAGCGGCCGACTAGCGGGGATCACAGATACGCAGTATTTT
-	TRBV30	-	TRBJ1-2	CACPKFMDYGYTF	TGTGCCTGTCCTAAATTTATGGACTATGGCTACACCTTC
-	TRBV30	-	TRBJ2-2	CAWNGEAGGPRELFF	TGTGCCTGGAACGGGGAGGCCGGGGGTCCCAGGGAGCTGTTTTTT
TRBD2	TRBV29-1	-	TRBJ2-1	CSVGPGLAGGEQFF	TGCAGCGTGGGTCCGGGACTAGCGGGAGGTGAGCAGTTCTTC
-	TRBV5-1	-	TRBJ1-2	CASSSGYGYTF	TGCGCCAGCAGCTCCGGCTATGGCTACACCTTC
TRBD1	TRBV7-9	-	TRBJ2-3	CASSLRWTGTDTQYF	TGTGCCAGCAGCTTACGGTGGACAGGGACAGATACGCAGTATTTT
TRBD1	TRBV27	-	TRBJ2-7	CASSPRQGWEQYF	TGTGCCAGCAGTCCTAGACAGGGTTGGGAGCAGTACTTC
-	TRBV6-6	-	TRBJ1-2	CASTPGKPALSWGYTF	TGTGCCAGCACCCCAGGGAAACCTGCCCTATCCTGGGGCTACACCTTC
TRBD2	TRBV19	once	TRBJ2-2	CAMSSSLAGLNTGELFF	TGTGCTATGAGTAGCTCCCTAGCGGGGTTGAACACCGGGGAGCTGTTTTTT
-	TRBV7-9	-	TRBJ2-7	CASSFLGDYEQYF	TGTGCCAGCAGCTTTTTAGGGGACTACGAGCAGTACTTC
-	TRBV5-5	-	TRBJ2-1	CASSLVGGSYNEQFF	TGTGCCAGCAGCTTGGTGGGGGGCTCCTACAATGAGCAGTTCTTC
TRBD2	TRBV19	-	TRBJ2-1	CASSIGPAGGWNEQFF	TGTGCCAGTAGTATAGGTCCGGCGGGAGGTTGGAATGAGCAGTTCTTC
-	TRBV4-2	-	TRBJ2-3	CASSRLGSQGDTQYF	TGTGCCAGCAGCCGACTCGGCAGTCAGGGAGATACGCAGTATTTT
-	TRBV4-1	-	TRBJ1-2	CASSQDPLNYGGYTF	TGCGCCAGCAGCCAAGATCCCCTTAACTATGGTGGCTACACCTTC
-	TRBV4-1	-	TRBJ2-2	CASSQVPPRSTRTAGELFF	TGCGCCAGCAGCCAAGTCCCCCCCCGTTCGACTAGAACCGCCGGGGAGCTGTTTTTT
-	TRBV28	-	TRBJ1-6	CASRNRESSPLHF	TGTGCCAGCAGGAACAGGGAGAGTTCACCCCTCCACTTT
TRBD1	TRBV29-1	-	TRBJ1-5	CSVATGTGSYQPQHF	TGCAGCGTTGCAACCGGGACAGGTTCATATCAGCCCCAGCATTTT